The sequence of this T cell receptor (beta chain) was determined in a study of sequential checkpoint blockade in melanoma. Across the study: Each arm's sequence ended with maintenance nivolumab.

Treatment given: randomized to nivolumab then ipilimumab (arm A) or the reverse (arm B). TCRdb keeps only in-frame clones here, not all; method: immunoSEQ multiplex PCR. Seen here are 25,000 to 35,000 clones, roughly 81% observed once, and the top ten hold roughly 20%. The sequence was collected from a human donor with melanoma. Sequences were derived from CD8+ T cells sorted from blood (inferred from file names), sampled from a patient given nivolumab and ipilimumab in sequence.

The CDR3 here is CASSFTGVGNSPLHF. CDR3 coding DNA: TGTGCCAGCAGTTTCACAGGGGTGGGGAATTCACCCCTCCACTTT. The gene calls are TRBV27 and TRBJ1-6, with 7 bases identical to TRBD1. The CDR3 extends over 15 amino acids. Per germline, CDR1 MNHEY and CDR2 SMNVEV (reference sequence). J lost 7 bases, V lost 3 bases, and 6 bases had no gene match.